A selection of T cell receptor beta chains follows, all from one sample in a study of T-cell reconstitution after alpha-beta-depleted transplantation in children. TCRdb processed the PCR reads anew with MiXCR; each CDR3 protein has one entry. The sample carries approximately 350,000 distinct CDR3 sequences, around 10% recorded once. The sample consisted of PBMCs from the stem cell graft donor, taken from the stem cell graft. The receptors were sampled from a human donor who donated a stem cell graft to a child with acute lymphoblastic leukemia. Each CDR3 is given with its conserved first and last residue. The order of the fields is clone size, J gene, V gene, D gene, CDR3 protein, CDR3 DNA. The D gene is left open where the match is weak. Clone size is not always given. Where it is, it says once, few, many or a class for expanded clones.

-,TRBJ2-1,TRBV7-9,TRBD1,CASSPVGTGDYNEQFF,TGTGCCAGCAGCCCAGTCGGGACAGGGGACTACAATGAGCAGTTCTTC
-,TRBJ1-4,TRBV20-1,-,CSARDVLRGGEKLFF,TGCAGTGCTAGAGATGTTTTGCGAGGGGGTGAAAAACTGTTTTTT
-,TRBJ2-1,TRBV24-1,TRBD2,CATSDFRGGIDNEQFF,TGTGCCACCAGTGATTTCCGGGGGGGCATTGACAATGAGCAGTTCTTC
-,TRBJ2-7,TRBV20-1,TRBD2,CSEGPLAGWNEQYF,TGCAGTGAAGGCCCTCTAGCGGGATGGAACGAGCAGTACTTC
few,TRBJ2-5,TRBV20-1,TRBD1,CSARGQFQETQYF,TGCAGTGCTAGGGGACAGTTCCAAGAGACCCAGTACTTC
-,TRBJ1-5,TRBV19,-,CASSPVGPGEPQHF,TGTGCCAGTAGTCCTGTGGGCCCGGGGGAGCCCCAGCATTTT
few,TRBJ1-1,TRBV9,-,CASATGMNTEAFF,TGTGCCAGCGCGACGGGAATGAACACTGAAGCTTTCTTT
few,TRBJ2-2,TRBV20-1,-,CSASASLGNTGELFF,TGCAGTGCTAGTGCGAGCCTAGGGAACACCGGGGAGCTGTTTTTT
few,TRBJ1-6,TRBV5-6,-,CASSFSGRWSSYNSPLHF,TGTGCCAGCAGCTTTTCGGGACGGTGGAGCTCCTATAATTCACCCCTCCACTTT
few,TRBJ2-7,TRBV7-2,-,CASSPVFDPYEQYF,TGTGCCAGCAGCCCCGTATTTGACCCCTACGAGCAGTACTTC
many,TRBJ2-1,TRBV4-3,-,CASSQELGESSYNEQFF,TGCGCCAGCAGCCAAGAGCTAGGGGAAAGCTCCTACAATGAGCAGTTCTTC
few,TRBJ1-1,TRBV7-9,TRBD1,CASRTGRGTEAFF,TGTGCCAGCCGGACAGGGCGGGGAACTGAAGCTTTCTTT
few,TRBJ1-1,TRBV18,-,CASSPSEGNTEAFF,TGTGCCAGCTCACCATCCGAGGGCAACACTGAAGCTTTCTTT
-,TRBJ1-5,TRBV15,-,CATSRGGDRSNQPQHF,TGTGCCACCAGCAGAGGTGGAGACAGGAGCAATCAGCCCCAGCATTTT
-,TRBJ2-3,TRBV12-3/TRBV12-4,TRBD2,CASSLTSGIADTQYF,TGTGCCAGCAGTTTGACTAGCGGGATAGCAGATACGCAGTATTTT
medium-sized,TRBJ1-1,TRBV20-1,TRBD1,CSARDPPTGPVF,TGCAGTGCTAGAGATCCCCCGACAGGGCCCGTCTTT
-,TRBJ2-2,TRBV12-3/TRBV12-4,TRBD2,CASSPGLAGNQGHKTGELFF,TGTGCCAGCAGTCCAGGACTAGCGGGCAACCAGGGGCACAAGACCGGGGAGCTGTTTTTT
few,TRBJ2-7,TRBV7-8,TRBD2,CASSFGRSGYEQYF,TGTGCCAGCAGCTTCGGTCGTAGCGGGTACGAGCAGTACTTC
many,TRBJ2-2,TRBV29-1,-,CSVGERLTGELFF,TGCAGCGTTGGCGAAAGGTTGACCGGGGAGCTGTTTTTT
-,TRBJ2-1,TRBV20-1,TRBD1,CSAAGTVNNEQFF,TGCAGTGCTGCCGGGACAGTAAACAATGAGCAGTTCTTC
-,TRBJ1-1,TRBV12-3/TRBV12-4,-,CASTTVIGQSNTEAFF,TGTGCCAGCACCACGGTGATAGGACAGTCGAACACTGAAGCTTTCTTT
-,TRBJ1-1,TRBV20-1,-,CSARPRHTNTEAFF,TGCAGTGCTAGACCTAGACACACGAACACTGAAGCTTTCTTT
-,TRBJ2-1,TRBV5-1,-,CASSLGTGNPEQFF,TGCGCCAGCAGCTTGGGAACCGGGAACCCCGAGCAGTTCTTC
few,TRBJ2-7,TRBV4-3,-,CASSQDQVGPYEQYF,TGCGCCAGCAGCCAAGATCAGGTCGGTCCATACGAGCAGTACTTC
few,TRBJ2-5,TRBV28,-,CASSFILGGPKETQYF,TGTGCCAGCAGTTTTATTCTGGGGGGGCCCAAAGAGACCCAGTACTTC
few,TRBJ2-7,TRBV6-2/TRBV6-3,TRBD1,CASSLGRQGRSYEQYF,TGTGCCAGCAGCTTGGGGCGACAGGGACGTTCCTACGAGCAGTACTTC
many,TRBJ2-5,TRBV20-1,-,CSAGERLGRETQYF,TGCAGTGCTGGGGAACGACTAGGGAGAGAGACCCAGTACTTC